This T cell receptor (beta chain) was recovered during a study of cytomegalovirus exposure and HLA in healthy donors. About this clone itself: As yet, its antigen is unknown.

PCR involved 60 Vbeta and 13 Jbeta primers. The assay was immunoSEQ multiplex PCR, and TCRdb's table has in-frame clones only and misses some. This sample has approximately 260,000 clones, with about four fifths found just once. CDR1 MNHEY and CDR2 SMNVEV come from the germline V gene (reference sequence). The V and J ends lost 1 base and 7 bases, in that order; junction bases with no gene match: 7. The CDR3 runs 15 residues. Study results and limitations: Cytomegalovirus association was listed for about 180 TCR beta chains. Exclusion as indistinguishable affected some V segments, including TRBV6-2 and TRBV6-3.

This TCR was sampled from a middle-aged woman in good health and CMV-seropositive. The chain uses TRBV27 and TRBJ2-1; 7 nucleotides line up with TRBD2. Sequencing was done on a sample of PBMCs. The CDR3 nucleotides read TGTGCCAGCAGTTTATACCAGCGGGGCATTAATGAGCAGTTCTTC. It yields the protein CASSLYQRGINEQFF.